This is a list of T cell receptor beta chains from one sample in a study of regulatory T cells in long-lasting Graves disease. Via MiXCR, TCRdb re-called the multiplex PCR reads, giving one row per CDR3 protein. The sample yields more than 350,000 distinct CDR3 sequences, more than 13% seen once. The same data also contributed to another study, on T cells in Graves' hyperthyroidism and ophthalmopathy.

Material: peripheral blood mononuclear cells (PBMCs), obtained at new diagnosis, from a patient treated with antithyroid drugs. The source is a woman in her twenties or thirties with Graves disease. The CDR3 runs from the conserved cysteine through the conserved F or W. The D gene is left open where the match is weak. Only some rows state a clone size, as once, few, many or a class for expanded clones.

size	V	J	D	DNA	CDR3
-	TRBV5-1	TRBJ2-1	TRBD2	TGCGCCAGCAGCCCGGACCCGACTAGCGGGACCACCAATGAGCAGTTCTTC	CASSPDPTSGTTNEQFF
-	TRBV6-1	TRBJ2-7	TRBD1	TGTGCCAGCAGGCACAGGGGATCCTACAAGCAGTACTTC	CASRHRGSYKQYF
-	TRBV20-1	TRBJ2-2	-	TGCAGTGCTAGAGATAAGTGGCGACACAACACCGGGGAGCTGTTTTTT	CSARDKWRHNTGELFF
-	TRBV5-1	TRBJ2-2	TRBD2	TGCGCCAGCGGCACCCTGGGACTAGCGGAGGGGGAGCTGTTTTTT	CASGTLGLAEGELFF
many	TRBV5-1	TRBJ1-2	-	TGCGCCAGCAGCTTGGGGTCTGCGACCTATGGCTACACCTTC	CASSLGSATYGYTF
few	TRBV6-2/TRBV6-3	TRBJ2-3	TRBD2	TGTGCCAGCGGAGCTAGCGGGAGTGCAGATACGCAGTATTTT	CASGASGSADTQYF
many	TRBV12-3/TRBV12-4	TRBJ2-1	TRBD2	TGTGCCAGCAGCCGTTCGCGGACTAGCGGGTACAATGAGCAGTTCTTC	CASSRSRTSGYNEQFF
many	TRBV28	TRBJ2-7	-	TGTGCCAGCAGTTTACCCGACAGGCCCTCCTACGAGCAGTACTTC	CASSLPDRPSYEQYF
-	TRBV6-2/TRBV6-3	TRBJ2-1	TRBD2	TGTGCCAGCAGTGGGCGGACTAGCGGGATTGAGCAGTTCTTC	CASSGRTSGIEQFF
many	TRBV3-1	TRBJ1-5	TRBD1	TGTGCCAGCAGCCGCGGACAGGTTGGCAATCAGCCCCAGCATTTT	CASSRGQVGNQPQHF
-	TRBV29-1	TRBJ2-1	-	TGCAGCGGGGACTTGCGGGGAACCTACAATGAGCAGTTCTTC	CSGDLRGTYNEQFF
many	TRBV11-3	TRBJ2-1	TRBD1	TGTGCCAGCAGCTCGCTAAACAGGGGCTCCTACAATGAGCAGTTCTTC	CASSSLNRGSYNEQFF
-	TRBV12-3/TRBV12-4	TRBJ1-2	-	TGTGCCAGCGTTAGGTATCTGGGAGGGGTTCCGACTTATGGCTACACCTTC	CASVRYLGGVPTYGYTF
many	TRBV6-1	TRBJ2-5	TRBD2	TGTGCCAGCAGTGACCTTATCGGACGGGGGGTTGAGACCCAGTACTTC	CASSDLIGRGVETQYF
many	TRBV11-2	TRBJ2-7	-	TGTGCCAGCAGCTTAGCCTTTGCGGGATCCGAGCAGTACTTC	CASSLAFAGSEQYF
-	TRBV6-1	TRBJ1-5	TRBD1	TGTGCCGCCAGCAGAGTGGGACAGGGCTATCAGCCCCAGCATTTT	CAASRVGQGYQPQHF
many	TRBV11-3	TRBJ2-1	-	TGTGCCAGCAGCTTAGATCCGGACAGTCGGAGTGACAATGAGCAGTTCTTC	CASSLDPDSRSDNEQFF
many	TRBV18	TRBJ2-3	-	TGTGCCAGCTCACCACTGCCTTCGGAAGATACGCAGTATTTT	CASSPLPSEDTQYF
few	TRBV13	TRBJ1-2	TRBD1	TGTGCCAGCAGCTTAGGTTGGTCACAGGGGGACGGCTACACCTTC	CASSLGWSQGDGYTF
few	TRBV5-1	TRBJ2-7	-	TGCGCCAGCAGCTTGTGGGCGGCAGGGGGGGAGTACGAGCAGTACTTC	CASSLWAAGGEYEQYF
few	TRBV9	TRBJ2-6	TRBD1	TGTGCCAGCAGCGCAAGGGACAGGCTCACCGTCCTGACTTTC	CASSARDRLTVLTF
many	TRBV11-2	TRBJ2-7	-	TGTGCCAGCCGAGGGGACGGGAGCTCCTACGAGCAGTACTTC	CASRGDGSSYEQYF
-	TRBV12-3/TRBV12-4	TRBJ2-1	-	TGTGCCAGCAGACCAGAACCGACCGACCCAAACTCCTACAATGAGCAGTTCTTC	CASRPEPTDPNSYNEQFF
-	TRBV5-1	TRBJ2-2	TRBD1	TGTGCCAGCAGCTTACAGGGGAACGGGGAGCTGTTTTTT	CASSLQGNGELFF
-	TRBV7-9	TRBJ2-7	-	TGTGCCAGCAGCTACAAAGTGGATAGCGGTTCTACCTACGAGCAGTACTTC	CASSYKVDSGSTYEQYF
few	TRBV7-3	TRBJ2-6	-	TGTGCCAGCGGGGACTCTGGGGCCAACGTCCTGACTTTC	CASGDSGANVLTF
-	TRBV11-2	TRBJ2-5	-	TGTGCCAGCAGCTTAAATCTTCAGGGCCCGCACGGGACCCAGTACTTC	CASSLNLQGPHGTQYF
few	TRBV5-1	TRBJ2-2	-	TGCGCCAGCAGCTTGGTAGGGTCGACTGACACCGGGGAGCTGTTTTTT	CASSLVGSTDTGELFF
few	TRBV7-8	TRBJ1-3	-	TGTGCCAGCAGCCGTTTTGGCGGCTCTGGAAACACCATATATTTT	CASSRFGGSGNTIYF
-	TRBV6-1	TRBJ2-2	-	TGTGCCAGCAGCCGGACAGGGACTAAATCAGGCGGGGAGCTGTTTTTT	CASSRTGTKSGGELFF
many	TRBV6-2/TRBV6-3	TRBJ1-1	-	TGTGCCAGCAGCCAACCCGGGACGGCAGCTCTTAACACTGAAGCTTTCTTT	CASSQPGTAALNTEAFF
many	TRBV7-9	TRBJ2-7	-	TGTGCCAGCAGCTTAGTACAGTCCTACGAGCAGTACTTC	CASSLVQSYEQYF
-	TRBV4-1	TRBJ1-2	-	TGCGCCAGCAGCCAAGCGCCCGCCGTGTGGTCTAACTATGGCTACACCTTC	CASSQAPAVWSNYGYTF
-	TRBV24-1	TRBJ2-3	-	TGTGCCACCAGTGATTTATTTGGGGGCGCGGGAGATACGCAGTATTTT	CATSDLFGGAGDTQYF
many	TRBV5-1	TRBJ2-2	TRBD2	TGCGCCAGCAGCGCGACAACTAGCGGAGCCACCGGGGAGCTGTTTTTT	CASSATTSGATGELFF
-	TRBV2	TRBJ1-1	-	TGTGCCAGCAGTCTACAGAAGAGTGACCCAAGTTGGGTGAACACTGAAGCTTTCTTT	CASSLQKSDPSWVNTEAFF
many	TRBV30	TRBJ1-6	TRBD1	TGTGCCTGGAGTCCCGGACAGGGCCCTAATTCACCCCTCCACTTT	CAWSPGQGPNSPLHF
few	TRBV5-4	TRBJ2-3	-	TGTGCCAGCCGGGAACGGCTAGCCACAGATACGCAGTATTTT	CASRERLATDTQYF
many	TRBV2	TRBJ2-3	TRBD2	TGTGCCAGCAAGAGCCTAGCGGGATCAGATACGCAGTATTTT	CASKSLAGSDTQYF
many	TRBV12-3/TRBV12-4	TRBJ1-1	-	TGTGCCAGCAGTTTCTGGGGCTTGAACACTGAAGCTTTCTTT	CASSFWGLNTEAFF
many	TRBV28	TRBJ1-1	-	TGTGCCAGCTACCGGATATCGGACACTGAAGCTTTCTTT	CASYRISDTEAFF
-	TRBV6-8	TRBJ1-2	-	TGTGCCAGCAGTCAGAACTGCTATGGCTACACCTTC	CASSQNCYGYTF
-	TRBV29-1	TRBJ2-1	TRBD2	TGCAGCGTTGAGGGTCCAGCGGGAGGTGATGAGCAGTTCTTC	CSVEGPAGGDEQFF
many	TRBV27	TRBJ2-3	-	TGTGCCAGCAGCCCCCTGGGGATTTCCCTAGCGACGCAGTATTTT	CASSPLGISLATQYF
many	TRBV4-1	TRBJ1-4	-	TGCGCCAGCAGCCAGGTTACAGGGTCAGGGGAAAAACTGTTTTTT	CASSQVTGSGEKLFF
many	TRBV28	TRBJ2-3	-	TGTGCCAGCAGTTTATCCACGTTAGGAGGGTTGGATACGCAGTATTTT	CASSLSTLGGLDTQYF
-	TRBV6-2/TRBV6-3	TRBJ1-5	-	TGTGCCAGCAGCCCCCCAGGGGACGGGCAGCCCCAGCATTTT	CASSPPGDGQPQHF
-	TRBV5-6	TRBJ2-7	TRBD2	TGTGCCAGCGGCGGGAGGGGGTCCTACGAGCAGTACTTC	CASGGRGSYEQYF
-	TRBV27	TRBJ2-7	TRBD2	TGTGCCAGCAGACCTCTGACTAGCGGCTACGAGCAGTACTTC	CASRPLTSGYEQYF
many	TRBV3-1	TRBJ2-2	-	TGTGCCAGCAGCCAAGTCGGGACTACCGGGGAGCTGTTTTTT	CASSQVGTTGELFF
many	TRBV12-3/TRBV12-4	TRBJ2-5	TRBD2	TGTGCCAGCAGTCGGGGGGACTCTCAAGAGACCCAGTACTTC	CASSRGDSQETQYF
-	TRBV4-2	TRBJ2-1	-	TGTGCCAGCAGCCAAGATCTAGGCGAGAGTGCTAATGAGCAGTTCTTC	CASSQDLGESANEQFF
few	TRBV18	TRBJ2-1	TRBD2	TGTGCCAGCTTTCGACTAGCGGGGTACTCCTGGGACAATGAGCAGTTCTTC	CASFRLAGYSWDNEQFF
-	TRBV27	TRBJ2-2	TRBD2	TGTGCCAGCTCCCAGGCAGGGAGGGACACCGGGGAGCTGTTTTTT	CASSQAGRDTGELFF